The rows below give T cell receptor beta chains drawn from one sample of a study of cytomegalovirus exposure and HLA in healthy donors. The repertoire was sequenced with immunoSEQ multiplex PCR; TCRdb's copy has only in-frame clones and lacks some. Altogether tens of thousands of clones are present, more than 55% being singletons, with the ten largest covering roughly 4.4%. The sequenced material came from PBMCs. These receptors came from a man between 60 and 75 years old in good health and CMV-seropositive. Both conserved end residues are part of each CDR3. Fields, in order: clone size, V gene, D gene, J gene, CDR3 protein, CDR3 DNA. D genes are given only for firm matches. Size values are once, few and many counts, or a class for expanded clones, and some rows have none.

>-|TRBV4-1|-|TRBJ2-1
CASSQGTGNNEQFF
TGCGCCAGCAGCCAAGGGACTGGAAACAATGAGCAGTTCTTC
>-|TRBV2|-|TRBJ1-5
CASSEVGQGEIQPQHF
TGTGCCAGCAGTGAAGTGGGGCAGGGTGAGATTCAGCCCCAGCATTTT
>-|TRBV6-5|TRBD2|TRBJ2-7
CASSGGLAGHEQYF
TGTGCCAGCAGTGGGGGACTAGCGGGGCACGAGCAGTACTTC
>-|TRBV7-8|TRBD2|TRBJ2-1
CASSLGGSGGTYNEQFF
TGTGCCAGCAGCTTGGGTGGTAGCGGGGGCACCTACAATGAGCAGTTCTTC
>-|TRBV6-1|TRBD1|TRBJ2-7
CASSDGTGDEQYF
TGTGCCAGCAGTGATGGGACAGGGGACGAGCAGTACTTC
>-|TRBV9|TRBD1|TRBJ2-3
CASSVGVGDSGTDTQYF
TGTGCCAGCAGCGTAGGGGTGGGGGACAGTGGCACAGATACGCAGTATTTT
>-|TRBV5-1|-|TRBJ1-6
CASSLTQNSYNSPLHF
TGCGCCAGCAGCTTGACACAGAATTCCTATAATTCACCCCTCCACTTT
>-|TRBV28|TRBD1|TRBJ1-6
CASWAAGTGDSPLHF
TGTGCCAGCTGGGCCGCCGGGACAGGGGATTCACCCCTCCACTTT
>-|TRBV5-4|-|TRBJ1-6
CASSNQQGTNSPLHF
TGTGCCAGCAGCAATCAACAGGGAACTAATTCACCCCTCCACTTT
>-|TRBV28|TRBD1|TRBJ2-7
CASSLGGQVTYEQYF
TGTGCCAGCAGTTTGGGGGGACAGGTCACGTACGAGCAGTACTTC
>few|TRBV18|-|TRBJ1-4
CASSPSGGTNEKLFF
TGTGCCAGCTCACCATCGGGGGGCACTAATGAAAAACTGTTTTTT
>-|TRBV6-5|TRBD1|TRBJ1-1
CASSRTGTGSEAFF
TGTGCCAGCAGTAGAACCGGGACAGGGTCTGAAGCTTTCTTT
>-|TRBV6-5|-|TRBJ1-1
CASSVLLTEAFF
TGTGCCAGCAGTGTACTGCTCACTGAAGCTTTCTTT
>-|TRBV13|TRBD1|TRBJ2-4
CASSLSQGAPLAKNIQYF
TGTGCCAGCAGCTTAAGTCAGGGGGCCCCCTTAGCCAAAAACATTCAGTACTTC
>once|TRBV6-5|TRBD1|TRBJ2-1
CASRPGTGRYNEQFF
TGTGCCAGCAGGCCCGGGACAGGGAGATACAATGAGCAGTTCTTC
>-|TRBV4-3|-|TRBJ2-5
CASSQDGGAWEQYF
TGCGCCAGCAGCCAAGATGGGGGGGCCTGGGAGCAGTACTTC
>-|TRBV14|TRBD2|TRBJ2-7
CASSPMGGGRGEQYF
TGTGCCAGCAGCCCGATGGGCGGCGGGAGAGGCGAGCAGTACTTC
>once|TRBV5-6|TRBD1|TRBJ2-5
CASSYGQGLQETQYF
TGTGCCAGCAGCTATGGACAGGGGCTACAAGAGACCCAGTACTTC
>-|TRBV5-6|-|TRBJ2-7
CASAGLSSGEQYF
TGTGCCAGCGCGGGACTCTCTTCGGGGGAGCAGTACTTC
>once|TRBV5-1|TRBD2|TRBJ2-7
CASSPRREDEQYF
TGCGCCAGCAGCCCCCGCCGGGAGGACGAGCAGTACTTC
>-|TRBV4-1|TRBD1|TRBJ1-2
CASRDTPGQGVYGYTF
TGCGCCAGCAGAGACACGCCGGGACAGGGGGTCTATGGCTACACCTTC
>-|TRBV19|TRBD1|TRBJ1-5
CASSMSGTGSIAPQHF
TGTGCCAGTAGTATGAGCGGGACAGGGTCCATCGCGCCCCAGCATTTT
>once|TRBV5-6|-|TRBJ1-1
CASSLGTASRNTEAFF
TGTGCCAGCAGCTTGGGGACAGCCTCGCGGAACACTGAAGCTTTCTTT
>-|TRBV11-2|-|TRBJ1-1
CASSLGWGTYDRTEAFF
TGTGCCAGCAGCCTGGGGTGGGGGACATACGATCGTACTGAAGCTTTCTTT
>-|TRBV6-5|-|TRBJ1-2
CASSYSVNYGYTF
TGTGCCAGCAGTTACTCCGTTAACTATGGCTACACCTTC
>-|TRBV29-1|-|TRBJ1-3
CSVEDEGKSGNTIYF
TGCAGCGTTGAAGACGAGGGAAAATCGGGAAACACCATATATTTT
>-|TRBV27|-|TRBJ1-5
CASSPGGELNQPQHF
TGTGCCAGCAGCCCGGGGGGGGAACTCAATCAGCCCCAGCATTTT
>once|TRBV7-9|TRBD1|TRBJ1-1
CASSSTGDSGEAFF
TGTGCCAGCAGCTCCACAGGGGATAGCGGTGAAGCTTTCTTT
>-|TRBV4-1|-|TRBJ2-7
CASSQYDRKAYEQYF
TGCGCCAGCAGCCAATATGACAGAAAGGCCTACGAGCAGTACTTC
>-|TRBV5-1|-|TRBJ2-7
CASSPTAGTLSYEQYF
TGCGCCAGCAGCCCCACCGCCGGGACTCTCTCCTACGAGCAGTACTTC
>-|TRBV28|TRBD1|TRBJ2-6
CASSGQGNPGANVLTF
TGTGCCAGCAGTGGACAGGGGAACCCTGGGGCCAACGTCCTGACTTTC
>-|TRBV2|-|TRBJ1-2
CASSPNPGRGNYGYTF
TGTGCCAGCAGTCCAAACCCAGGACGGGGTAACTATGGCTACACCTTC
>few|TRBV5-5|-|TRBJ2-3
CASSLAISGASDTQYF
TGTGCCAGCAGCTTGGCCATTTCGGGAGCCTCAGATACGCAGTATTTT
>-|TRBV7-2|-|TRBJ1-1
CASSLYREGTEAFF
TGTGCCAGCAGCTTATACAGGGAGGGCACTGAAGCTTTCTTT
>-|TRBV9|-|TRBJ2-3
CASSVNRGTQYF
TGTGCCAGCAGCGTAAACCGGGGTACGCAGTATTTT
>-|TRBV4-1|-|TRBJ1-1
CASSQDEREVGTEAFF
TGCGCCAGCAGCCAAGATGAAAGGGAGGTGGGCACTGAAGCTTTCTTT
>-|TRBV9|TRBD1|TRBJ2-2
CASSVRTGGNTGELFF
TGTGCCAGCAGCGTTCGGACAGGGGGAAACACCGGGGAGCTGTTTTTT
>-|TRBV10-3|-|TRBJ2-5
CAIKGGETQYF
TGTGCCATCAAAGGAGGAGAGACCCAGTACTTC
>few|TRBV7-3|TRBD1|TRBJ2-3
CASSLAGTGADTQYF
TGTGCCAGCAGCCTTGCCGGGACAGGGGCAGATACGCAGTATTTT
>few|TRBV5-5|TRBD1|TRBJ1-2
CASSQTGNNYGYTF
TGTGCCAGCAGTCAGACAGGGAATAACTATGGCTACACCTTC
>-|TRBV27|-|TRBJ2-4
CASSKTTAKNIQYF
TGTGCCAGCAGTAAGACAACGGCCAAAAACATTCAGTACTTC
>-|TRBV6-1|TRBD1|TRBJ1-1
CASSVGDSLGCRSFF
TGTGCCAGCAGTGTCGGGGACAGTTTGGGGTGTAGGTCTTTCTTT
>-|TRBV7-8|TRBD2|TRBJ2-1
CASSLLAASSYNEQFF
TGTGCCAGCAGTTTACTAGCGGCGAGCTCCTACAATGAGCAGTTCTTC
>-|TRBV7-2|TRBD2|TRBJ2-3
CASSERLAADTQYF
TGTGCCAGCAGCGAACGTCTAGCGGCAGATACGCAGTATTTT
>once|TRBV9|-|TRBJ2-3
CASSASITDTQYF
TGTGCCAGCAGCGCTTCTATCACAGATACGCAGTATTTT
>few|TRBV18|TRBD1|TRBJ1-4
CASSPRGGQANEKLFF
TGTGCCAGCTCACCCCGCGGGGGACAGGCTAATGAAAAACTGTTTTTT